This TCR beta chain was profiled in a study of cytomegalovirus exposure and HLA in healthy donors. The V gene's germline CDR1 is SQVTM and CDR2 ANQGSEA. V was shortened by 6 bases and J by 0 bases, with 8 bases between the two germline ends. CDR3 size: 12 residues. Study results and caveats: Reported results showed that the classifier diagnosed cytomegalovirus status with high specificity and sensitivity. Later analysis found that TCR beta chains associated with HLA were more clonally expanded than other, equally common chains. Researchers reportedly found TCR beta sequences accurately predicted most subjects' HLA-A and HLA-B alleles.

Turning to this clone: Its antigen is unidentified.

PCR involved 60 Vbeta and 13 Jbeta primers. The method was immunoSEQ multiplex PCR; TCRdb's version includes in-frame clones alone and lacks a portion of them. The table records about 83,000 clones, under 80% of them present only once. Sample: PBMCs. The chain uses TRBV29-1 and TRBJ1-2; D is possibly TRBD1 (6 bases). This receptor was obtained from a man between 18 and 29 years old in good health and CMV-seropositive. The chain's CDR3 is CSVGQTNYGYTF. The CDR3 coding sequence is TGCAGCGTCGGACAGACTAACTATGGCTACACCTTC.